The TCR beta chain described here comes from a study of OX40 agonist ivuxolimab in advanced cancers. Study background: Ivuxolimab is an agonistic anti-OX40 (CD134) antibody, and patients were treated with it. Under the entry rules, prior anti-PD-1, anti-PD-L1 or anti-CTLA-4 therapy was allowed, and about 40% had some.

As for this clone: Antigen specificity is unknown.

Method: immunoSEQ multiplex PCR; TCRdb's copy keeps in-frame clones and lacks some. Of approximately 69,000 clones listed, 84% are singletons. Study-wide results and caveats: There were, on average, more expanded clones in CD8+ T cells than in CD4+. Clonal expansion by week 6 occurred in CD4+ and CD8+ blood T cells (at 0.1 to 3.0 mg/kg).

The CDR3 is made up of 17 amino acids. Germline V CDR1 and CDR2: SGHDT, YYEEEE. Trimming took 4 bases from V and 1 from J; bases not matched to a gene: 12. This sequence was found in an adult with an advanced solid tumor such as melanoma, head and neck, liver or kidney cancer. The chain employs TRBV5-6 and TRBJ2-7, with TRBD1 identical over 9 bases. The source material was CD4+ or CD8+ T cells sorted from blood, sampled in a trial of the OX40 agonist ivuxolimab. The CDR3 region is CASSRDLYGTGSYEQYF. For the CDR3, the DNA is TGTGCCAGCAGCCGAGATCTCTACGGGACAGGGTCCTACGAGCAGTACTTC.